The rows below give T cell receptor beta chains drawn from one sample of a study of response to subunit inactivated influenza vaccine. TCRdb processed the RT-PCR reads anew with MiXCR; each CDR3 protein has one entry. Of fewer than 800,000 distinct CDR3 sequences in the sample, around 16% were seen once. The material was PBMCs from blood, obtained 11 to 12 days after vaccination. The receptors were gathered from a man in his fifties who received an inactivated influenza vaccine. Each CDR3 is given with its conserved first and last residue. A D gene is named only where the DNA matches it firmly. Not every row has a clone size; where given, it reads once, few, many or a size class.

abundance	v_gene	j_gene	d_gene	CDR3nt	CDR3aa
-	TRBV4-3	TRBJ2-3	-	TGCGCCAGCAGCCAAGACGGGAGTCGCACAGATACGCAGTATTTT	CASSQDGSRTDTQYF
few	TRBV18	TRBJ2-7	-	TGTGCCAGCTCACTCAGGGATGGGGACGAGCAGTACTTC	CASSLRDGDEQYF
many	TRBV10-3	TRBJ2-5	-	TGTGCCATCGGTAACGGGGACCCCTTCCAACAAGAGACCCAGTACTTC	CAIGNGDPFQQETQYF
-	TRBV19	TRBJ1-1	-	TGTGCCAGTAGTAGCGTGATGACCTATGAAGCTTTCTTT	CASSSVMTYEAFF
-	TRBV20-1	TRBJ1-1	-	TGCAGTGCTAGAGTGCAGTCGACGAACACTGAAGCTTTCTTT	CSARVQSTNTEAFF
few	TRBV7-6	TRBJ2-5	TRBD2	TGTGCCAGCAGCTCGGACGGGAGGTACGGGACCCAGTACTTC	CASSSDGRYGTQYF
-	TRBV9	TRBJ2-7	TRBD2	TGTGCCAGCAGCGAAGGGCTAGCGGGAAACTACGAGCAGTACTTC	CASSEGLAGNYEQYF
many	TRBV11-1	TRBJ2-1	TRBD2	TGTGCCAGCAGCACGGGACTAGTAAGTGAGCAGTTCTTC	CASSTGLVSEQFF
few	TRBV12-3/TRBV12-4	TRBJ2-1	TRBD1	TGTGCCAGCAGCCCTTTGGACAGGGTTTTGATCTTC	CASSPLDRVLIF
few	TRBV20-1	TRBJ2-2	TRBD1	TGCAGTGCTAGAGATCTCCTACGGACAGGCGCCGGGGAGCTGTTTTTT	CSARDLLRTGAGELFF